This T cell receptor beta chain was captured in a study of human T cells and chemical hapten exposure. Study details: Weekly diphenylcyclopropenone doses were given to patients' scalps across the roughly 25-week study. A patient group, mainly female, showed alopecia areata, totalis or universalis.

Time point in this sample: patch test 1, 2 weeks after DPC sensitization. The treatment: therapeutic diphenylcyclopropenone sensitization with weekly scalp DPC. This clonotype has ten or more counts. Individual cDNA molecules received unique molecular identifiers in the library. TCRdb redid the calling of the RACE reads with MiXCR, one entry per CDR3 protein. The sample yields over 95,000 distinct CDR3 sequences, roughly an eighth seen once. The input for sequencing was whole blood, taken in connection with sensitization to the hapten diphenylcyclopropenone (DPC). The source is a middle-aged woman with alopecia areata. Some clones in this sample may be carry-over from other donors' samples.

The CDR3: CSVRRPRETQYF. As DNA, the CDR3 is TGCAGCGTTCGTAGGCCCAGGGAGACCCAGTACTTC. The chain has TRBV29-1 and TRBJ2-5, with no clear D. V lost 5 bases, J lost 5 bases, and 12 bases lay in between. The germline gives CDR1 SQVTM, CDR2 ANQGSEA. The CDR3 extends over 12 amino acids.